The entry that follows covers one T cell receptor (beta chain) sequence. Beta-chain TCR CDR3 regions were amplified from RNA transcripts. The library came from an HTBI-primed first-round RT-PCR and a second-round multiplex PCR. TCRdb passed the multiplex PCR reads through MiXCR, listing each CDR3 protein once. Among 650,000 to 800,000 distinct CDR3 sequences, roughly 41% were seen once, and the ten largest hold about 3.3%. Clinicians made diagnoses from clinical symptoms, serum thyroxine, TRAb, thyroid ultrasound and orbital computed tomography. These data come from a study of Graves' ophthalmopathy and Graves' hyperthyroidism. Germline CDR1 KGHSY, CDR2 FQNENV. The V gene end was trimmed by 4 bases and the J gene end by 4 bases; junction bases not matched to a gene: 12. The CDR3 spans 16 residues.

This receptor was obtained from an adult man with Graves' ophthalmopathy. J is TRBJ2-5 and V is TRBV16; 7 bases fit TRBD1. Sequenced input: peripheral blood. The CDR3 region is CASSRTWDSGRETQYF. CDR3 coding DNA: TGTGCCAGCAGCCGAACATGGGACAGCGGACGAGAGACCCAGTACTTC. Filled out from reference TRBV16 and TRBJ2-5, the complete variable domain reads GEEVAQTPKHLVRGEGQKAKLYCAPIKGHSYVFWYQQVLKNEFKFLISFQNENVFDETGMPKERFSAKCLPNSPCSLEIQATKLEDSAVYFCASSRTWDSGRETQYFGPGTRLLVL.